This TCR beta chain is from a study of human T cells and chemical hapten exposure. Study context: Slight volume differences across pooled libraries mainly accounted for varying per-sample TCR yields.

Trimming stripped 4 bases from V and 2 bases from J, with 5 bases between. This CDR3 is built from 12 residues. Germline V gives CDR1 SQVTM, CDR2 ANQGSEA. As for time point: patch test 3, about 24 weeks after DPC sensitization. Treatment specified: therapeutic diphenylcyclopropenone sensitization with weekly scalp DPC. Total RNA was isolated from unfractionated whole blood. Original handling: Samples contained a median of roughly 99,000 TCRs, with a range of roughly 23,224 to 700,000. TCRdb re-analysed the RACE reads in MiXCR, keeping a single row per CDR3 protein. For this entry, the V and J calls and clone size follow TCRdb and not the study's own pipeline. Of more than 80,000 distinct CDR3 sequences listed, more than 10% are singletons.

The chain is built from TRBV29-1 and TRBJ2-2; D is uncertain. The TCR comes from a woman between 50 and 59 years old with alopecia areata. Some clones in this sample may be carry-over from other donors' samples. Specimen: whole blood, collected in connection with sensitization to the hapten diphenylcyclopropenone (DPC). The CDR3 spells CSVAGNTGELFF. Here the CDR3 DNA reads TGCAGCGTTGCGGGTAACACCGGGGAGCTGTTTTTT.